These 28 T cell receptor beta chains share one sample of origin, sequenced in a study of response to subunit inactivated influenza vaccine. TCRdb reprocessed the RT-PCR reads with MiXCR, giving one entry per CDR3 protein. The sample records roughly 650,000 distinct CDR3 sequences, 15% to 19% being singletons. Material: PBMCs from blood, obtained 12 days after vaccination. These TCRs come from a man aged 45-65 years who received an inactivated influenza vaccine.

The V call is TRBV20-1, the J call TRBJ2-7; TRBD1 agrees at 8 bases. The V and J ends lost 2 bases and 4 bases, in that order; junction bases with no gene match: 7. Germline V gives CDR1 DFQATT, CDR2 SNEGSKA (reference sequence). CDR3 size: 14 residues. The CDR3 bases are TGCAGTGCTAGATCCCGACAGGGGCCGTACGAGCAGTACTTC. Its translation is CSARSRQGPYEQYF.

V usage is TRBV15 and J usage is TRBJ2-7, with D unresolved. This CDR3 comprises 12 residues. The ends were cut back, 0 bases at V and 6 bases at J, with 6 bases in the middle. The germline V gene encodes CDR1 LNHNV and CDR2 YYDKDF (reference sequence). The CDR3 is CATSRDSTEQYF. The CDR3 DNA sequence: TGTGCCACCAGCAGAGACAGTACCGAGCAGTACTTC.

This clonotype occurred many times. The chain links TRBV12-3 or TRBV12-4 to TRBJ1-1, with D maybe TRBD1 (6 bases). With 6 bases removed from V and 0 bases from J, the gap between germline ends came to 11 bases. The CDR3 spans 14 residues. The CDR3 sequence: CASSLGDMNTEAFF. The DNA for the CDR3 is TGTGCCAGCAGCTTGGGGGACATGAACACTGAAGCTTTCTTT.

This clonotype was seen a few times. The rearrangement uses TRBV12-3 or TRBV12-4 and TRBJ2-3; TRBD2 might be the D (5 bases). V dropped 4 bases and J dropped 4 bases, with 12 bases sitting between them. The CDR3 extends over 14 amino acids. CDR3 amino acids: CASSSYSESDTQYF. CDR3 DNA sequence: TGTGCCAGCAGTTCCTATAGCGAATCAGATACGCAGTATTTT.

In its sample, this clonotype was seen many times. V gene TRBV7-8 combines with J gene TRBJ2-4; possible D gene TRBD1, 5 bases. Germline CDR1 reads SGHVS; CDR2 reads FQNEAQ. The length of the CDR3 is 17 residues. V gave up 1 base and J gave up 0 bases, with 13 bases separating them. CDR3 DNA: TGTGCCAGCAGCTTAGGGGCTACCAGGGTAGCCAAAAACATTCAGTACTTC. Translated, it gives CASSLGATRVAKNIQYF.

This clonotype was seen just once. The chain has TRBV20-1 and TRBJ2-5, with unresolved D. The germline V gene encodes CDR1 DFQATT and CDR2 SNEGSKA (reference sequence). Trimming cost V 0 bases and J 2 bases, with 10 bases left between them. This CDR3 is built from 14 residues. CDR3 sequence: CSARDPPGQETQYF. The DNA of the CDR3 is TGCAGTGCTAGAGATCCGCCAGGACAAGAGACCCAGTACTTC.

This clonotype was counted many times. V gene TRBV7-3 combines with J gene TRBJ2-1; 7 bases are shared with TRBD2. Germline assignment: CDR1 SGHTA and CDR2 FQGTGA. The CDR3 consists of 22 residues. The trim removed 1 base at V and 5 bases at J, leaving 26 bases unmatched. The CDR3 region is CASSLIASRRERKWLTDNEQFF. The CDR3 region has the DNA TGTGCCAGCAGCTTAATTGCGTCGAGGCGGGAGAGGAAATGGCTAACGGACAATGAGCAGTTCTTC.

This clonotype was seen ten or more times. V and J are TRBV15 and TRBJ2-4; D call uncertain. Germline V gives CDR1 LNHNV, CDR2 YYDKDF (reference sequence). V lost 0 bases, J lost 0 bases, and 9 bases lay in between. This CDR3 comprises 16 residues. The CDR3 nucleotides read TGTGCCACCAGCAGAGATATTGTATTAGCCAAAAACATTCAGTACTTC. As protein: CATSRDIVLAKNIQYF.

This chain joins TRBV29-1 and TRBJ2-1; D is perhaps TRBD2 (5 bases). This CDR3 is built from 12 residues. Deletions cut 7 bases from V and 6 bases from J, with 13 bases between. Germline V lookup: CDR1 SQVTM, CDR2 ANQGSEA. CDR3 sequence reads: CSGDRAGNEQFF. As DNA, the CDR3 is TGCAGCGGTGATCGGGCGGGCAATGAGCAGTTCTTC.

This clonotype has ten or more counts. This chain joins TRBV29-1 and TRBJ2-6; D is unresolved. CDR3 length equals 12 residues. CDR1 is SQVTM and CDR2 is ANQGSEA in the germline V gene. V was cut by 4 bases and J by 2 bases, with 3 bases left in between. CDR3 in amino acids: CSVAAGANVLTF. DNA for the CDR3: TGCAGCGTTGCGGCTGGGGCCAACGTCCTGACTTTC.

The V and J genes are TRBV5-1 and TRBJ2-7, with no clear D. CDR1 is SGHRS, CDR2 YFSETQ, per germline. The germline V and J ends were trimmed by 4 bases and 1 base, with 15 bases remaining between them. The CDR3 is 15 amino acids. The CDR3: CASSLDSRRSYEQYF. CDR3 bases: TGCGCCAGCAGCCTCGACTCCCGGCGGTCCTACGAGCAGTACTTC.

This clonotype was picked up a small number of times. The rearrangement uses TRBV12-3 or TRBV12-4 and TRBJ2-5, with TRBD2 as a possible D gene (6 bases). The CDR3 has 15 amino acids. Trimming shortened V by 6 bases and J by 1 base, and 15 bases separated the two germline ends. Here the CDR3 DNA reads TGTGCCAGCAGCCTGGGGTGGGGGGTCCAAGAGACCCAGTACTTC. Amino acid sequence: CASSLGWGVQETQYF.

This clonotype was counted ten times or more. The rearrangement uses TRBV9 and TRBJ1-4; the match to TRBD1 covers 9 bases. The CDR3 runs to 16 residues. Germline CDR1 reads SGDLS; CDR2 reads YYNGEE. J gave up 3 bases and V 3 bases, and 6 bases lay outside the gene matches. The CDR3 spells CASSAGGQGPNEKLFF. CDR3 in DNA: TGTGCCAGCAGCGCGGGAGGACAGGGGCCTAATGAAAAACTGTTTTTT.

This chain uses TRBV4-1 with TRBJ2-5, with D uncertain. Germline V gene lookup returns CDR1 MGHRA and CDR2 YSYEKL. CDR3 length: 14 amino acids. V lost 3 bases to trimming and J lost 4 bases, with 12 bases between them. CDR3 amino acids: CASSHYGRRETQYF. The DNA of the CDR3 is TGCGCCAGCAGCCATTATGGCAGACGAGAGACCCAGTACTTC.

The V and J genes are TRBV5-6 and TRBJ2-1, with D perhaps matching TRBD1 or TRBD2 (5 bases each). The germline gives CDR1 SGHDT, CDR2 YYEEEE. The CDR3 loop spans 12 amino acids. Trimming cost V 4 bases and J 10 bases, with 12 bases left between them. In DNA form, the CDR3 reads TGTGCCAGCAGCCCGGGACCGGGGGAGCAGTTCTTC. Its protein is CASSPGPGEQFF.

The sample holds a few counts of this clonotype. V is TRBV4-3 and J is TRBJ2-3, with D perhaps TRBD2 (6 bases). The CDR3 consists of 14 residues. In germline, CDR1 is LGHNA, CDR2 YSLEER. The ends were cut back, 1 base at V and 6 bases at J, with 11 bases in the middle. The CDR3 loop reads CASSQALAWDTQYF. CDR3 bases: TGCGCCAGCAGCCAAGCACTAGCTTGGGATACGCAGTATTTT.

This clonotype has just a few counts. This chain uses TRBV6-2 or TRBV6-3 with TRBJ1-1; TRBD1 might be the D (5 bases). This CDR3 has 15 residues. The V gene's germline CDR1 is MNHEY and CDR2 SVGEGT. V gave up 2 bases and J gave up 2 bases, with 12 bases separating them. CDR3 residues: CASSYGGARNTEAFF. The DNA for the CDR3 is TGTGCCAGCAGTTACGGGGGTGCCAGAAACACTGAAGCTTTCTTT.

This clonotype was counted between two and nine times. V and J are TRBV12-3 or TRBV12-4 and TRBJ2-1; D is unresolved. The CDR3 runs 16 residues. V lost 1 base to trimming and J lost 2 bases, with 12 bases between them. CDR3 sequence: CASSLVSPSAYNEQFF. Written as DNA, the CDR3 is TGTGCCAGCAGTTTAGTGAGCCCATCGGCCTACAATGAGCAGTTCTTC.

The V call is TRBV12-3 or TRBV12-4, the J call TRBJ2-3; 7 bases fit TRBD2. V was clipped by 3 bases and J by 6 bases; unmatched bases: 6. This CDR3 has 14 residues. This chain's CDR3 is CASSFRIGGDTQYF. CDR3 nucleotides: TGTGCCAGCAGTTTCCGTATCGGGGGGGATACGCAGTATTTT.

This clonotype was counted a few times. The V and J genes are TRBV6-5 and TRBJ2-7; D is ambiguous. V lost 0 bases and J 0 bases, leaving 12 bases between the germline ends. The length of the CDR3 is 16 residues. CDR1 is MNHEY and CDR2 is SVGAGI in the germline V gene. The CDR3 sequence: CASSYSLLLSSYEQYF. CDR3 in DNA: TGTGCCAGCAGTTACTCGCTGCTCCTAAGCTCCTACGAGCAGTACTTC.

V usage is TRBV7-8 and J usage is TRBJ2-2; 7 bases map to TRBD1. Germline CDR1 is SGHVS and CDR2 is FQNEAQ. J was trimmed by 3 bases and V by 3 bases; bases with no gene match: 4. The CDR3 has 15 amino acids. The CDR3 DNA is TGTGCCAGCAGCTTGGACAGGCGGGACACCGGGGAGCTGTTTTTT. It yields the protein CASSLDRRDTGELFF. The whole variable domain, filled in from reference TRBV7-8 and TRBJ2-2, reads GAGVSQSPRYKVAKRGQDVALRCDPISGHVSLFWYQQALGQGPEFLTYFQNEAQLDKSGLPSDRFFAERPEGSVSTLKIQRTQQEDSAVYLCASSLDRRDTGELFFGEGSRLTVL.

This clonotype was seen a handful of times. The chain links TRBV5-1 to TRBJ2-7; D may match TRBD1 or TRBD2 (5 bases each). Germline assignment: CDR1 SGHRS and CDR2 YFSETQ. The CDR3 has 15 residues. V lost 2 bases and J lost 1, with 13 bases in between. The CDR3 reads CASSLLDSLSYEQYF. The CDR3 DNA follows: TGCGCCAGCAGCTTACTAGACAGTTTGTCCTACGAGCAGTACTTC.

This clonotype has at least ten counts. This sequence joins TRBV28 and TRBJ2-7; possibly TRBD1 for D (6 bases). The CDR3 length is 15 residues. V was pared by 6 bases and J by 0 bases, with 15 bases between. Germline CDR1 reads MDHEN; CDR2 reads SYDVKM. CDR3 amino acids: CASSLRTDSSYEQYF. The CDR3 nucleotides read TGTGCCAGCAGCTTAAGGACAGACAGCTCCTACGAGCAGTACTTC.

This clonotype has a count of ten or more. The CDR3 spells CASSYGGLNSPLHF. The CDR3 DNA follows: TGTGCCAGCAGTTACGGGGGCCTCAATTCACCCCTCCACTTT. The V gene is TRBV6-5, the J gene TRBJ1-6; tentatively, D is TRBD1 (6 bases). The germline CDR1 and CDR2 sequences are MNHEY and SVGAGI. V lost 2 bases to trimming and J lost 7 bases, with 9 bases between them. The CDR3 consists of 14 residues.

This clonotype was seen a handful of times. The J gene is TRBJ2-3, the V gene TRBV29-1; 12 nucleotides agree with TRBD2. The ends lost 6 bases at V and 1 base at J; junction bases unmatched: 17. Germline V gives CDR1 SQVTM, CDR2 ANQGSEA. This CDR3 contains 19 residues. CDR3 loop: CSVPTPTSGGSTGTDTQYF. In DNA form, the CDR3 reads TGCAGCGTACCCACCCCGACTAGCGGGGGCTCAACAGGCACAGATACGCAGTATTTT.

The chain carries TRBV7-2 and TRBJ1-1, with D perhaps TRBD1 (5 bases). This CDR3 has 15 amino acids. Trimming pared 0 bases from V and 7 bases from J, leaving 15 bases between. In germline, CDR1 is SGHTA, CDR2 FQGNSA. Written as DNA, the CDR3 is TGTGCCAGCAGCTTAGCGCGCACAATCGGGGGTGAAGCTTTCTTT. Residues: CASSLARTIGGEAFF.

This clonotype was counted only a few times. This sequence joins TRBV6-2 or TRBV6-3 and TRBJ2-7, with D perhaps matching TRBD2 (5 bases). Trimming pared 8 bases from V and 0 bases from J, leaving 14 bases between. This CDR3 has 14 residues. Looked up from germline, CDR1 is MNHEY and CDR2 is SVGEGT. The CDR3, as DNA: TGTGCCAGCTGCGGGTCTGAAAGCTCCTACGAGCAGTACTTC. It encodes CASCGSESSYEQYF.

This clonotype was detected only a few times. V gene TRBV27 combines with J gene TRBJ1-2, with D possibly being TRBD1 (6 bases). The CDR3 loop spans 16 amino acids. V was clipped by 4 bases and J by 6 bases, with 21 bases between them. CDR1 is MNHEY and CDR2 is SMNVEV in the germline V gene (reference sequence). Here the CDR3 DNA reads TGTGCCAGCAGTTCTATATGGACAGTACTTAGGGATGGCTACACCTTC. Translated, it gives CASSSIWTVLRDGYTF.